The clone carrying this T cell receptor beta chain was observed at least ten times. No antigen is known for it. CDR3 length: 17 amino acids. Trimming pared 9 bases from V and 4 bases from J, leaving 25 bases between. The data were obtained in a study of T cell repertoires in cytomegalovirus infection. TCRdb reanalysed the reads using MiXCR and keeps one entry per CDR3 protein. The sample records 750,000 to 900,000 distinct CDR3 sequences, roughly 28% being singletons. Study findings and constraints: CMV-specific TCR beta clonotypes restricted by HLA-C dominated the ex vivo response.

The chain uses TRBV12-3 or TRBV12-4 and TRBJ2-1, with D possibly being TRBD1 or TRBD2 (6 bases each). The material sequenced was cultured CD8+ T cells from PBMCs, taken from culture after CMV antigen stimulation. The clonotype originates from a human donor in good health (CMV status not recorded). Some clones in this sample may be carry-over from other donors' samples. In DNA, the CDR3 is TGTGCCAGTCAATTGGGAAGGGGGGCCGCGGATTACAATGAGCAGTTCTTC. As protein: CASQLGRGAADYNEQFF.